The present entry profiles one TCR beta chain with its context. What it recognizes is unknown. This entry belongs to a study of T cell repertoires in aging, cancer and after chemotherapy. The study, taken as a whole, reports: Loss of evenness, beyond lost richness, contributed to age-related TCR diversity decline in cancer patients.

A mixed TRB-A/B primer pool amplified rearranged TRB by multiplex touch-down PCR. TCRdb processed the multiplex PCR reads anew with MiXCR; each CDR3 protein has one entry. The sample holds 3,500 to 4,500 distinct CDR3 sequences; about 25% are singletons and the top ten take less than 15%. Peripheral blood genomic DNA, not sorted cells or RNA, was the template. This receptor was identified in a human donor with a solid tumor. Sample: blood.

The CDR3 nucleotides read TGCGCCAGCAGCTTGGGGCCGGTCAGGAGCTCCTATAATTCACCCCTCCACTTT. Protein sequence: CASSLGPVRSSYNSPLHF. V is TRBV5-1 and J is TRBJ1-6; D call uncertain. The CDR3 totals 18 residues. From germline, CDR1 is SGHRS and CDR2 YFSETQ. Trimming shortened V by 0 bases and J by 0 bases, and 13 bases separated the two germline ends.